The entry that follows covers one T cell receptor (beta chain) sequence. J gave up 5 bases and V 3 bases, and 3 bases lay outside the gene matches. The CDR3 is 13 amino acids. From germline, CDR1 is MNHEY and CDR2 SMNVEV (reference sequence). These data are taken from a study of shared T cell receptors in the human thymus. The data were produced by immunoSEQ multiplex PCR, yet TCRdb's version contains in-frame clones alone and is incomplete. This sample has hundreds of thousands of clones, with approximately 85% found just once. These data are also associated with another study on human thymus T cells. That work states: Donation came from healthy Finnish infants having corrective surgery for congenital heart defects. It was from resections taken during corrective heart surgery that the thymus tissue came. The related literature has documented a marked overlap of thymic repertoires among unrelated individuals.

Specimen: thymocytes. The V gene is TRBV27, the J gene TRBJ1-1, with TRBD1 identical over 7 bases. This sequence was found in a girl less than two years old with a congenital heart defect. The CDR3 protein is CASSFRGRTEAFF. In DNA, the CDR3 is TGTGCCAGCAGTTTCAGGGGGAGGACTGAAGCTTTCTTT.